The next 2 T cell receptor beta chains were all read from a single sample in a study of blood T cell repertoires in COVID-19. The data were produced by immunoSEQ multiplex PCR, yet TCRdb's version contains in-frame clones alone and is incomplete. The data show over 45,000 clones, 90% to 95% seen once. Sequencing was carried out using peripheral blood. These receptors were taken from a man between 50 and 59 years old with acute or convalescent COVID-19.

This clone appeared once. This sequence joins TRBV7-2 and TRBJ2-7, with D possibly TRBD2 on 7 matching bases. Per germline, CDR1 SGHTA and CDR2 FQGNSA. Trimming left V 5 bases short and J 0 bases short, with 14 bases between. The CDR3 is 15 amino acids. CDR3 DNA sequence: TGTGCCAGCAGCCCAGGGGCTAGCGGCTCCTACGAGCAGTACTTC. Amino acid sequence: CASSPGASGSYEQYF.

CDR3 bases: TGTGCCAGCAGCTTGCTACAGGGTATCACGACCCAGTACTTC. Translating it yields CASSLLQGITTQYF. The chain is built from TRBV11-2 and TRBJ2-5; a possible D gene is TRBD1 (6 bases). Germline values: CDR1 SGHAT, CDR2 FQNNGV. Between the trimmed V and J ends, which lost 3 bases and 7 bases, there was a span of 15 bases. This CDR3 contains 14 residues.